This entry is about one TCR beta chain. With 60 Vbeta and 13 Jbeta primers, the PCR was carried out. Measured with immunoSEQ multiplex PCR; TCRdb has only the in-frame clones, and not every one. The table shows about 120,000 clones, with 83% occurring only once. These data are taken from a study of cytomegalovirus exposure and HLA in healthy donors. Study in general: Earlier work reported 117 million unique TCR beta sequences from 150 million to 200 million T cells.

When sampled, the donors appeared nominally healthy, though they likely had unrecorded immune exposures. The clonotype originates from a middle-aged woman in good health and CMV-seropositive. Specimen: PBMCs.

CDR3 amino acids: CASSEGQQAWASYEQYF. The CDR3 DNA reads as TGTGCCAGTAGCGAAGGACAGCAGGCGTGGGCCTCCTACGAGCAGTACTTC. This chain uses TRBV19 with TRBJ2-7, with D perhaps TRBD1 (6 bases). Germline V lookup: CDR1 LNHDA, CDR2 SQIVND (reference sequence). This CDR3 comprises 17 residues. Deletions cut 6 bases from V and 0 bases from J, with 21 bases between.